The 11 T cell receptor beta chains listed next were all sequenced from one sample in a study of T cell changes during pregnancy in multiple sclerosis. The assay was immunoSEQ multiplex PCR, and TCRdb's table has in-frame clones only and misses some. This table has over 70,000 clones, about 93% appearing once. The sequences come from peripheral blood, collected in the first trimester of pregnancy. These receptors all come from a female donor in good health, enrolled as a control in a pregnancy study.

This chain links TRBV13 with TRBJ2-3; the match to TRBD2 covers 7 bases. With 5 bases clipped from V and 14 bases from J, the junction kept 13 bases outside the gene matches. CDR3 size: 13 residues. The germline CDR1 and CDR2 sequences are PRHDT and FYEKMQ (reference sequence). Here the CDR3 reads CASSDSDWGGLYF. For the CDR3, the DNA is TGTGCCAGCAGCGATTCCGACTGGGGAGGGTTGTATTTT.

CDR3 nucleotides: TGTGCCAGCAGAATAGCGGGTAGCTCCTACAATGAGCAGTTCTTC. This translates into CASRIAGSSYNEQFF. The chain combines TRBV28 with TRBJ2-1; 7 bases line up with TRBD2. The CDR3 extends over 15 amino acids. V lost 6 bases and J lost 0; bases outside the gene matches: 5. CDR1 is MDHEN and CDR2 is SYDVKM in the germline V gene. Variable domain in full (rest from reference TRBV28 and TRBJ2-1): DVKVTQSSRYLVKRTGEKVFLECVQDMDHENMFWYRQDPGLGLRLIYFSYDVKMKEKGDIPEGYSVSREKKERFSLILESASTNQTSMYLCASRIAGSSYNEQFFGPGTRLTVL.

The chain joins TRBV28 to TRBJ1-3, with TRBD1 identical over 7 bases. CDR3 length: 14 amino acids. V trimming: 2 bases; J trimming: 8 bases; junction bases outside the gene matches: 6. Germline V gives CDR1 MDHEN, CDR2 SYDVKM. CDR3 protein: CASSLGNRGHTIYF. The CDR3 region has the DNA TGTGCCAGCAGTTTAGGGAACAGGGGACACACCATATATTTT. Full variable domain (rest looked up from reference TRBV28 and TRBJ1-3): DVKVTQSSRYLVKRTGEKVFLECVQDMDHENMFWYRQDPGLGLRLIYFSYDVKMKEKGDIPEGYSVSREKKERFSLILESASTNQTSMYLCASSLGNRGHTIYFGEGSWLTVV.

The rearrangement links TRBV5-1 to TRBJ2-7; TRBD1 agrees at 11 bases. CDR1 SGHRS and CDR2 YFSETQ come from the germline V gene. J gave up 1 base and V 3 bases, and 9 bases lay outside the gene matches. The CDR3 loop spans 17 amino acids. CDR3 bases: TGCGCCAGCAGCTCGGAGAAGGACAGGGGGCTTTCCTACGAGCAGTACTTC. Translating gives CASSSEKDRGLSYEQYF.

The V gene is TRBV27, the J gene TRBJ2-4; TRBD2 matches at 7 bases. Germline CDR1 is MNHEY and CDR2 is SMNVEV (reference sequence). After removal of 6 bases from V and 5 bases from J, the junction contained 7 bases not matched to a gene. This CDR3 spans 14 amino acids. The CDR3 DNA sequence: TGTGCCAGCAGCTTCGGGGGGACCGAAAACATTCAGTACTTC. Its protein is CASSFGGTENIQYF.

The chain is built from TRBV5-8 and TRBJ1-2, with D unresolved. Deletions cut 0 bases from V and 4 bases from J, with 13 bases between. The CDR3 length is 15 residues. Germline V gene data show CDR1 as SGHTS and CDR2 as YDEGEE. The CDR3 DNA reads TGTGCCAGCAGCTTGGGCAGGCTGAGTCCCTATGGCTACACCTTC. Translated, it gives CASSLGRLSPYGYTF.

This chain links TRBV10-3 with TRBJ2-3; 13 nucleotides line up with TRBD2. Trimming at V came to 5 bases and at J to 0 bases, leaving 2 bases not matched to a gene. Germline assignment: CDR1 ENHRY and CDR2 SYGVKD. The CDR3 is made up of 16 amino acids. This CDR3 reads CAISRGLAGSTDTQYF. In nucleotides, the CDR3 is TGTGCCATCAGTCGGGGACTAGCGGGAAGCACAGATACGCAGTATTTT.

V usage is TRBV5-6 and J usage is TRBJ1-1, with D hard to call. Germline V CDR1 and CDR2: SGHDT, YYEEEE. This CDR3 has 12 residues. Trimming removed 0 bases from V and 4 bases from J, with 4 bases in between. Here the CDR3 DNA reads TGTGCCAGCAGCTTGGGCAGCACTGAAGCTTTCTTT. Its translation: CASSLGSTEAFF.

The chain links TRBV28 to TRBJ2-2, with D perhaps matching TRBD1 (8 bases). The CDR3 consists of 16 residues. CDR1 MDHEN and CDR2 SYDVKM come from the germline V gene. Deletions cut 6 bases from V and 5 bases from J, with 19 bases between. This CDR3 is CASRGGTGDFTGELFF. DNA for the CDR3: TGTGCCAGCAGGGGAGGGACAGGTGATTTTACCGGGGAGCTGTTTTTT.

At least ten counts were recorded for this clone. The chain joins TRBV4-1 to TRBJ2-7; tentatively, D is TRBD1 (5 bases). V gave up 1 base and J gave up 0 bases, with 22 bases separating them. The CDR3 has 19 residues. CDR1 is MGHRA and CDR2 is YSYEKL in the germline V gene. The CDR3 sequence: CASSQVIQGSASSSYEQYF. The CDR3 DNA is TGCGCCAGCAGCCAAGTAATCCAGGGATCGGCCTCCAGCTCCTACGAGCAGTACTTC.

In nucleotides, the CDR3 is TGCGCCAGCAGCGCGTGGCAGGACTACGAGCAGTACTTC. The encoded protein is CASSAWQDYEQYF. The chain joins TRBV4-1 to TRBJ2-7; D call uncertain. The CDR3 extends over 13 amino acids. The V end lost 5 bases, the J end lost 3 bases, and 11 bases lay between the germline ends. Per the germline V gene, CDR1 is MGHRA and CDR2 is YSYEKL.